These T cell receptor beta chains were read from a single sample in a study of blood T cell repertoires in COVID-19. Profiling relied on immunoSEQ multiplex PCR, and the TCRdb table lists in-frame clones only, not all of them. The data contain approximately 150,000 clones, approximately 85% of them singletons. Sequenced material: PBMCs or T cells enriched from blood (not recorded which). These receptors all stem from a woman aged 45-60 years with acute COVID-19. Both conserved end residues are part of each CDR3. A D gene is named only where the DNA matches it firmly. Size is stated for part of the rows, as once, few or many counts, or as a class when the clone is expanded.

D gene	J gene	clone size	V gene	CDR3 protein	CDR3 DNA
TRBD1	TRBJ2-1	-	TRBV5-8	CASSRTGGVFHEQFF	TGTGCCAGCAGCAGGACAGGGGGCGTTTTCCATGAGCAGTTCTTC
-	TRBJ2-1	-	TRBV7-2	CASSLAVGYNEQFF	TGTGCCAGCAGCTTAGCTGTCGGTTACAATGAGCAGTTCTTC
TRBD2	TRBJ2-3	-	TRBV11-3	CASSLSGTADTQYF	TGTGCCAGCAGCCTTAGCGGGACGGCAGATACGCAGTATTTT
TRBD1	TRBJ1-2	-	TRBV4-3	CASSPDRDRGYTF	TGCGCCAGCAGCCCTGACAGGGATCGTGGCTACACCTTC
TRBD2	TRBJ2-7	-	TRBV27	CASSPSGREYEQYF	TGTGCCAGCAGTCCTAGCGGGAGGGAGTACGAGCAGTACTTC
-	TRBJ1-5	-	TRBV11-3	CASSLTGQPQHF	TGTGCCAGCAGCTTGACGGGTCAGCCCCAGCATTTT
-	TRBJ1-1	once	TRBV6-5	CASSYSQYTEAFF	TGTGCCAGCAGTTATTCTCAGTACACTGAAGCTTTCTTT
-	TRBJ1-5	once	TRBV3-1/TRBV3-2	CASSQEERQPQHF	TGTGCCAGCAGCCAGGAGGAGCGTCAGCCCCAGCATTTT
TRBD1	TRBJ2-7	-	TRBV5-1	CASSNRDRAYEQYF	TGCGCCAGCAGCAACCGGGACAGGGCCTACGAGCAGTACTTC
-	TRBJ1-5	-	TRBV10-3	CAISELDINQPQHF	TGTGCCATCAGTGAACTGGACATCAATCAGCCCCAGCATTTT
-	TRBJ1-3	-	TRBV27	CASSLYSGSGNTIYF	TGTGCCAGCAGTCTTTATTCAGGGTCAGGAAACACCATATATTTT
TRBD1	TRBJ1-1	-	TRBV5-1	CASARTGSVTEAFF	TGCGCCAGCGCCCGGACAGGGTCTGTAACTGAAGCTTTCTTT
-	TRBJ2-6	many	TRBV6-1	CASSEGPGGSGANVLTF	TGTGCCAGCAGTGAGGGCCCCGGGGGCTCTGGGGCCAACGTCCTGACTTTC
-	TRBJ2-5	few	TRBV7-9	CASSSEETQYF	TGTGCCAGCAGCTCAGAAGAGACCCAGTACTTC
TRBD1	TRBJ2-3	-	TRBV28	CASSLQQGAGDTQYF	TGTGCCAGCAGTCTACAACAGGGGGCGGGAGATACGCAGTATTTT
-	TRBJ2-7	-	TRBV29-1	CSVDEGTSSYEQYF	TGCAGCGTTGATGAGGGGACTTCCTCCTACGAGCAGTACTTC
-	TRBJ2-1	-	TRBV5-1	CASSFQTGSVYNEQFF	TGCGCCAGCAGCTTCCAAACAGGAAGTGTCTACAATGAGCAGTTCTTC
TRBD2	TRBJ2-5	-	TRBV9	CASSVGVGDLGTSGRARETQYF	TGTGCCAGCAGCGTAGGAGTCGGGGATCTGGGGACTAGCGGGAGGGCCCGGGAGACCCAGTACTTC
-	TRBJ2-5	-	TRBV11-2	CASSPQGRETQYF	TGTGCCAGCAGCCCCCAAGGGAGAGAGACCCAGTACTTC
TRBD2	TRBJ2-7	-	TRBV3-1/TRBV3-2	CASSQTLAGGSEQYF	TGTGCCAGCAGCCAAACCTTAGCGGGAGGGAGCGAGCAGTACTTC
TRBD2	TRBJ2-7	-	TRBV7-6	CASSPGGEDYEQYF	TGTGCCAGCAGCCCGGGGGGGGAGGACTACGAGCAGTACTTC
TRBD1	TRBJ2-2	-	TRBV7-2	CASSFGQGSLTGELFF	TGTGCCAGCAGCTTCGGACAGGGGAGTCTGACCGGGGAGCTGTTTTTT
-	TRBJ2-1	-	TRBV15	CATSRDPHLTDNEQFF	TGTGCCACCAGCAGAGATCCCCACTTAACTGACAATGAGCAGTTCTTC
TRBD2	TRBJ2-7	-	TRBV14	CASSQNGAGGSYGQYF	TGTGCCAGCAGCCAAAACGGAGCGGGAGGTTCCTACGGGCAGTACTTC
-	TRBJ2-2	-	TRBV11-3	CASSLAGPTNTGELFF	TGTGCCAGCAGCTTAGCCGGTCCCACGAACACCGGGGAGCTGTTTTTT
TRBD1	TRBJ1-3	-	TRBV27	CASSRDRASGNTIYF	TGTGCCAGCAGCCGGGACAGGGCCTCTGGAAACACCATATATTTT
TRBD1	TRBJ1-1	few	TRBV29-1	CSVFQGGNTEAFF	TGCAGCGTATTTCAGGGGGGGAACACTGAAGCTTTCTTT
TRBD2	TRBJ2-2	-	TRBV11-3	CASSLESPSGGNTGELFF	TGTGCCAGCAGCCTCGAATCACCTAGCGGCGGGAACACCGGGGAGCTGTTTTTT
-	TRBJ2-7	-	TRBV19	CASSARWAGDEQYF	TGTGCCAGTAGTGCCCGGTGGGCAGGGGACGAGCAGTACTTC
-	TRBJ2-1	-	TRBV9	CASSVGLALNEQFF	TGTGCCAGCAGCGTAGGCTTAGCTCTGAATGAGCAGTTCTTC
TRBD2	TRBJ2-1	-	TRBV7-7	CASSLGLAGGDEQFF	TGTGCCAGCAGCCTGGGACTAGCGGGAGGCGATGAGCAGTTCTTC
TRBD2	TRBJ2-5	-	TRBV7-2	CASSFGGFGETQYF	TGTGCCAGCAGCTTCGGGGGGTTCGGGGAGACCCAGTACTTC
-	TRBJ1-1	once	TRBV21-1	CASSKEGTEALTGGTEAFF	TGTGCCAGCAGCAAAGAGGGGACGGAGGCCTTGACAGGGGGCACTGAAGCTTTCTTT
TRBD1	TRBJ2-1	-	TRBV7-3	CASSRGTGRSYNEQFF	TGTGCCAGCAGCCGAGGGACAGGCCGGTCTTACAATGAGCAGTTCTTC
TRBD1	TRBJ1-2	-	TRBV5-1	CASSLASGGRANYGYTF	TGCGCCAGCAGCTTGGCTTCAGGGGGCCGAGCTAACTATGGCTACACCTTC
TRBD1	TRBJ2-2	-	TRBV5-6	CASSLGGAGTGELFF	TGTGCCAGCAGCTTAGGGGGCGCGGGCACCGGGGAGCTGTTTTTT
TRBD1	TRBJ1-5	-	TRBV6-5	CASSRDRGVGQPQHF	TGTGCCAGCAGTCGGGACAGAGGGGTCGGGCAGCCCCAGCATTTT
-	TRBJ2-1	-	TRBV28	CASSPPTSFGEQFF	TGTGCCAGCAGTCCGCCTACTAGCTTTGGTGAGCAGTTCTTC
TRBD2	TRBJ2-6	-	TRBV3-1/TRBV3-2	CASSRRTSDSGANVLTF	TGTGCCAGCAGCCGCCGGACTAGCGACTCTGGGGCCAACGTCCTGACTTTC
-	TRBJ2-7	-	TRBV4-3	CASSQDVSVARQYF	TGCGCCAGCAGCCAAGATGTTTCCGTAGCCCGGCAGTACTTC
-	TRBJ1-1	-	TRBV2	CASNYLQQNTEAFF	TGTGCCAGCAATTATCTCCAACAGAACACTGAAGCTTTCTTT
-	TRBJ1-2	-	TRBV5-4	CASSQKTGNYGYTF	TGTGCCAGCAGCCAAAAGACCGGGAACTATGGCTACACCTTC
-	TRBJ2-5	-	TRBV7-2	CASSSLGGGIKETQYF	TGTGCCAGCAGCTCCCTCGGGGGAGGAATTAAAGAGACCCAGTACTTC
-	TRBJ2-6	-	TRBV15	CATRSAHSGANVLTF	TGTGCCACCAGAAGCGCCCACTCTGGGGCCAACGTCCTGACTTTC
-	TRBJ2-1	-	TRBV24-1	CAASTSYNEQFF	TGTGCCGCTTCCACTAGCTACAATGAGCAGTTCTTC